This T cell receptor (beta chain) was identified in a study of OX40 agonist ivuxolimab in advanced cancers. The overall study: The study gave patients intravenous ivuxolimab at 0.01 to 10 mg/kg every 2 weeks.

To note about this clone: Antigen unknown.

Clones were read by immunoSEQ multiplex PCR, and TCRdb kept only the in-frame ones, dropping some. The table includes 75,000 to 100,000 clones, around nine tenths detected once. General observations from the study: Clonal expansion was among the lowest in partial responders at 0.1-3.0 mg/kg, especially CD8+. Still undetermined is the antigen specificity of the expanded peripheral T cells.

The CDR3 is made up of 14 amino acids. Trimming removed 5 bases from V and 0 bases from J, with 12 bases in between. Per germline, CDR1 SGHRS and CDR2 YFSETQ. The sequences come from CD4+ or CD8+ T cells sorted from blood, collected in a trial of the OX40 agonist ivuxolimab. The chain is built from TRBV5-1 and TRBJ2-7; no definite D call. The clonotype was recovered from an adult with an advanced solid tumor such as melanoma, head and neck, liver or kidney cancer. CDR3 DNA: TGCGCCAGCAGGGGATATACGGGCTCCTACGAGCAGTACTTC. It is translated as CASRGYTGSYEQYF.